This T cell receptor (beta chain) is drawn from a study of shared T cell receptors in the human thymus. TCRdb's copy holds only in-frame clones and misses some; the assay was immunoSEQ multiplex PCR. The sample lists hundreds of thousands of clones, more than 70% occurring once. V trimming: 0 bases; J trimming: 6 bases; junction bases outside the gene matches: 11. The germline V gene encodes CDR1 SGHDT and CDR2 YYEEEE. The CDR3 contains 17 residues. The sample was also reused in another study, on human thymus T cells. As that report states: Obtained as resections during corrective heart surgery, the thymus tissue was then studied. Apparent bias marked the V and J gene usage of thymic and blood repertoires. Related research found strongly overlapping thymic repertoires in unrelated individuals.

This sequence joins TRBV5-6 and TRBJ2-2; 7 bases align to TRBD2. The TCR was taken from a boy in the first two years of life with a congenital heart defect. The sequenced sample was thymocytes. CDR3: CASSLGGGEGISGELFF. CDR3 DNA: TGTGCCAGCAGCTTGGGAGGAGGGGAGGGAATATCCGGGGAGCTGTTTTTT.